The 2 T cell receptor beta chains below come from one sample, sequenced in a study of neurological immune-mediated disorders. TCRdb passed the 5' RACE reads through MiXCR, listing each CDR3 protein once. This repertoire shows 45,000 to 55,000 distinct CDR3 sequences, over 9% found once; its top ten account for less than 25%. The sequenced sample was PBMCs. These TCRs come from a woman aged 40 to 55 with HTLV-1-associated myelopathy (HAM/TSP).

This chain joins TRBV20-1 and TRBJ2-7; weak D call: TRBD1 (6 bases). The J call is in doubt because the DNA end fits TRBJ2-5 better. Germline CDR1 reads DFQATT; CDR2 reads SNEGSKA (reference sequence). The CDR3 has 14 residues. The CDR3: CSARWQGYQETQYF. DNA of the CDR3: TGCAGTGCTAGATGGCAGGGGTACCAAGAGACCCAGTACTTC.

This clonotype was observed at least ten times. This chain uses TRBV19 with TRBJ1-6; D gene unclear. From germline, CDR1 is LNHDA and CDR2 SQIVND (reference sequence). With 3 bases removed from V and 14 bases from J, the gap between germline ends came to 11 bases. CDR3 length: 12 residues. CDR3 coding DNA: TGTGCCAGTAGTATGGACGGGATCACCCTCCACTTT. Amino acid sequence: CASSMDGITLHF.